The clone carrying this T cell receptor (beta chain) was seen a handful of times. Its antigen is not known. V lost 4 bases and J lost 1, with 9 bases in between. Germline V gives CDR1 SGHDT, CDR2 YYEEEE. The CDR3 runs to 13 residues. These data come from a study of T cell repertoires in aging, cancer and after chemotherapy. General observations from the study: Thymic emigration or peripheral T cell expansion may be impaired by lymphoid organ infiltration in hematological cancer. In cancer patients, declining TCR diversity with age involved lost richness and lost evenness.

A mixed TRB-A/B primer pool amplified rearranged TRB by multiplex touch-down PCR. TCRdb re-analysed the multiplex PCR reads in MiXCR, keeping a single row per CDR3 protein. The repertoire includes 4,500 to 5,000 distinct CDR3 sequences, 25% to 40% of them detected once, and 11% to 15% sits in the top ten. TCR beta rearrangements were amplified from peripheral blood genomic DNA. The chain combines TRBV5-6 with TRBJ2-7; D possibly corresponds to TRBD1 (6 bases). The sample consisted of blood. This clonotype was sampled from a human donor with a blood cancer. The CDR3 nucleotides read TGTGCCAGCAGCCCAACAGGGTCCTACGAGCAGTACTTC. The encoded protein is CASSPTGSYEQYF.